The entry below gives a single T cell receptor (beta chain) sequence along with its context. This sample was taken from a study of T cells in Graves' hyperthyroidism and ophthalmopathy. Template material for amplifying TCR beta CDR3 regions consisted of RNA transcripts. HTBI primers were used for first-round RT-PCR of the TCR CDR3. TCRdb passed the multiplex PCR reads through MiXCR, listing each CDR3 protein once. The sample shows some 140,000 distinct CDR3 sequences, roughly a fifth of them seen only once. The sequence was collected from a woman between 50 and 59 years old with Graves' hyperthyroidism that later progressed to Graves' ophthalmopathy. Sequenced sample: blood.

CDR3: CASSQSPGSLSNYGYTF. In DNA, the CDR3 is TGTGCCAGCAGCCAATCCCCAGGGTCCCTTTCAAACTATGGCTACACCTTC. The chain employs TRBV4-2 and TRBJ1-2; D perhaps matches TRBD1 (5 bases). In germline, CDR1 is LGHNA, CDR2 YNFKEQ. V shed 2 bases and J shed 2 bases, with 18 bases lying between them. This CDR3 is 17 amino acids long.